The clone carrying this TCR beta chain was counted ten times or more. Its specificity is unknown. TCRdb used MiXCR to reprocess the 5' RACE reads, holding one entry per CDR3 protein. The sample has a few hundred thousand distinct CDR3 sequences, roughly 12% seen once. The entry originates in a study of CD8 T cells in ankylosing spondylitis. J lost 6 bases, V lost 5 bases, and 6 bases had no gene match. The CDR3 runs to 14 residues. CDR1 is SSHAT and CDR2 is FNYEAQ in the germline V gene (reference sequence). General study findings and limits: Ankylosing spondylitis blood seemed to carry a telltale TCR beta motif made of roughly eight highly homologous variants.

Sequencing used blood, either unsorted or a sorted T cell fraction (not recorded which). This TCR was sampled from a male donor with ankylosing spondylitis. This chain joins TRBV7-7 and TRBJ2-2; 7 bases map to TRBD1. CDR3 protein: CASSPDRVAGELFF. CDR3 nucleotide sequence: TGTGCCAGCAGCCCTGACAGGGTGGCCGGGGAGCTGTTTTTT.